The 31 T cell receptor beta chains in this list originate from one sample, sequenced in a study of T cell responses to AZD1222 COVID-19 vaccine (dated by TCRdb to the early 2020s). Libraries were prepared through the immunoSEQ multiplex PCR assay. TCRdb re-hosts the immuneACCESS table, in-frame sequences only. Its copies lack some clones; in the studies checked, an unresolved V gene accounts for under half of them, and the cause for the rest is not known. This sample is represented by about 110,000 clones; 70% to 90% of them were singletons. The ten largest make up 3.2% of the sample. Explained via the paper, the time point label denotes: baseline before first vaccination. The sample consisted of peripheral blood, taken on day 0 of AZD1222 vaccination. These TCRs come from an adult in good health.

This chain joins TRBV30 and TRBJ1-2, with D maybe TRBD1 (6 bases). Trimming removed 4 bases at V and 7 bases at J, with 22 bases between. This CDR3 has 15 residues. Germline-derived CDR1 and CDR2 are GTSNPN and SVGIG (reference sequence). CDR3: CAWTKGGGAAGGYTF. The CDR3 DNA follows: TGTGCCTGGACCAAAGGAGGGGGTGCAGCTGGTGGCTACACCTTC.

The chain has TRBV2 and TRBJ1-2; maybe TRBD1 (6 bases). Per the germline V gene, CDR1 is SNHLY and CDR2 is FYNNEI. The CDR3 contains 15 residues. The ends were cut back, 6 bases at V and 4 bases at J, with 18 bases in the middle. The chain's CDR3 is CASRAGVALPYGYTF. CDR3 nucleotide sequence: TGTGCCAGCAGGGCAGGGGTGGCCCTCCCCTATGGCTACACCTTC.

This rearrangement joins TRBV27 to TRBJ2-6, with 13 bases fitting TRBD2. Germline CDR1 reads MNHEY; CDR2 reads SMNVEV (reference sequence). Losses at the gene ends were 5 bases for V and 2 bases for J; bases not matched to a gene: 6. The CDR3 has 18 residues. CDR3: CASSTSGRGSTGANVLTF. CDR3 bases: TGTGCCAGCAGTACTAGCGGGAGGGGTTCTACTGGGGCCAACGTCCTGACTTTC.

The chain carries TRBV7-3 and TRBJ2-1, with 7 bases identical to TRBD2. Germline V gene data show CDR1 as SGHTA and CDR2 as FQGTGA. The CDR3 extends over 16 amino acids. J was trimmed by 5 bases and V by 4 bases; bases with no gene match: 11. As DNA, the CDR3 is TGTGCCAGCAGCTCCCTAGCTTTGGCGGGAGACAATGAGCAGTTCTTC. It is translated as CASSSLALAGDNEQFF.

This chain joins TRBV11-2 and TRBJ2-7; TRBD1 matches 8 bases. The CDR3 loop spans 16 amino acids. CDR1 is SGHAT and CDR2 is FQNNGV in the germline V gene. With 7 bases clipped from V and 3 bases from J, the junction kept 14 bases outside the gene matches. The CDR3 sequence is CASTPRAAGQDYEQYF. For the CDR3, the DNA is TGTGCCAGCACCCCCAGGGCGGCGGGACAGGACTACGAGCAGTACTTC.

Only one count was recorded for this clone. The chain links TRBV7-9 to TRBJ1-5; no reliable D call. V lost 1 base and J 5 bases, leaving 9 bases between the germline ends. Germline V gene sequence: CDR1 SEHNR, CDR2 FQNEAQ (reference sequence). This CDR3 region has 14 residues. The CDR3, as DNA: TGTGCCAGCAGCTTAGGAGGCGGTGATCAGCCCCAGCATTTT. This translates into CASSLGGGDQPQHF.

The chain combines TRBV27 with TRBJ2-7; perhaps TRBD2 as D (5 bases). V gave up 5 bases and J gave up 4 bases, with 15 bases separating them. This CDR3 has 14 residues. CDR1 is MNHEY and CDR2 is SMNVEV in the germline V gene (reference sequence). The CDR3 sequence is CASSPIGRRYEQYF. Written as DNA, the CDR3 is TGTGCCAGCAGTCCTATAGGGCGGAGGTACGAGCAGTACTTC.

The V call is TRBV28, the J call TRBJ1-1; no definite D call. V was trimmed by 4 bases and J by 5 bases, leaving 14 bases between them. Germline values: CDR1 MDHEN, CDR2 SYDVKM. This CDR3 has 14 residues. Here the CDR3 reads CASSWSGIGTEAFF. The CDR3 nucleotides are TGTGCCAGCAGTTGGTCGGGAATCGGAACTGAAGCTTTCTTT.

The chain links TRBV7-9 to TRBJ1-6; D uncertain. The CDR3 runs to 14 residues. V was clipped by 1 base and J by 9 bases, with 10 bases between them. Per germline, CDR1 SEHNR and CDR2 FQNEAQ (reference sequence). The CDR3 DNA reads TGTGCCAGCAGCTTAGAGTTGGGTAGTTCACCCCTCCACTTT. This codes for CASSLELGSSPLHF.

This chain joins TRBV6-5 and TRBJ1-2; perhaps TRBD1 as D (5 bases). This CDR3 has 13 amino acids. The germline V gene has CDR1 MNHEY and CDR2 SVGAGI. V was trimmed by 4 bases and J by 8 bases, leaving 14 bases between them. In DNA, the CDR3 is TGTGCCAGCAGTTCCGGACAATCCGCAGGCTACACCTTC. This codes for CASSSGQSAGYTF.

This rearrangement joins TRBV28 to TRBJ1-6, with D unclear. The V gene lost 3 bases and the J gene lost 9 bases, with 12 bases spanning the gap. Per germline, CDR1 MDHEN and CDR2 SYDVKM. The CDR3 covers 14 residues. This chain's CDR3 is CASSFPLQSSPLHF. The CDR3 DNA sequence: TGTGCCAGCAGTTTTCCCCTCCAGAGTTCACCCCTCCACTTT.

The chain combines TRBV4-2 with TRBJ2-7; 14 bases are a match to TRBD2. CDR1 is LGHNA and CDR2 is YNFKEQ in the germline V gene. Trimming at V came to 4 bases and at J to 4 bases, leaving 12 bases not matched to a gene. CDR3 size: 18 residues. CDR3 region: CASSPTSGGVAVPYEQYF. The CDR3 DNA is TGTGCCAGCAGCCCGACTAGCGGGGGGGTCGCCGTCCCATACGAGCAGTACTTC.

V is TRBV10-2 and J is TRBJ2-1; 11 bases fit TRBD2. J was trimmed by 8 bases and V by 11 bases; bases with no gene match: 11. The CDR3 contains 14 residues. In germline, CDR1 is WSHSY, CDR2 SAAADI. CDR3 region: CACRLAGGDYEQFF. The CDR3, as DNA: TGCGCCTGCCGCCTAGCGGGAGGAGACTATGAGCAGTTCTTC.

The chain combines TRBV19 with TRBJ1-2, with D uncertain. V lost 0 bases and J 0 bases, leaving 11 bases between the germline ends. The CDR3 totals 16 residues. Germline V gene sequence: CDR1 LNHDA, CDR2 SQIVND (reference sequence). DNA of the CDR3: TGTGCCAGTAGTATAGAGCTGGCCGCATCTAACTATGGCTACACCTTC. As protein: CASSIELAASNYGYTF.

The chain links TRBV6-2 or TRBV6-3 to TRBJ2-1; 12 bases agree with TRBD2. Losses at the gene ends were 4 bases for V and 3 bases for J; bases not matched to a gene: 4. CDR3 length: 16 residues. CDR1 MNHEY and CDR2 SVGEGT come from the germline V gene. The CDR3 here is CASSSQTSGGYNEQFF. The CDR3 DNA reads as TGTGCCAGCAGTTCCCAGACTAGCGGGGGCTACAATGAGCAGTTCTTC.

This chain links TRBV5-1 with TRBJ2-1; perhaps D is TRBD1 or TRBD2 (5 bases each). The V gene's germline CDR1 is SGHRS and CDR2 YFSETQ. The V end was cut by 4 bases, the J end by 8 bases, with 16 bases between. CDR3 length: 14 amino acids. CDR3 amino acids: CASSRRSGDDEQFF. The CDR3 nucleotides are TGCGCCAGCAGCCGGCGAAGTGGGGACGATGAGCAGTTCTTC.

This chain connects TRBV2 to TRBJ1-6; D is unresolved. Germline CDR1 and CDR2: SNHLY and FYNNEI. Trimming stripped 3 bases from V and 5 bases from J, with 11 bases between. The CDR3 sequence is 15 residues long. The CDR3: CASSEAQRNNSPLHF. The DNA for the CDR3 is TGTGCCAGCAGTGAGGCTCAGAGGAATAATTCACCCCTCCACTTT.

The sample holds one count of this clone. V gene TRBV6-4 combines with J gene TRBJ1-3; D possibly corresponds to TRBD1 (5 bases). The CDR3 length is 17 residues. The germline CDR1 and CDR2 sequences are MRHNA and SNTAGT. Trimming removed 0 bases at V and 0 bases at J, with 12 bases between. The chain's CDR3 is CASSDSNDRLSGNTIYF. The DNA of the CDR3 is TGTGCCAGCAGTGACTCGAATGACAGACTCTCTGGAAACACCATATATTTT.

The J gene is TRBJ2-1, the V gene TRBV29-1; D is undetermined. CDR1 and CDR2 from the germline V gene are SQVTM and ANQGSEA. CDR3 length equals 12 residues. Trimming took off 3 bases at V and 1 base at J, with 4 bases between the two ends. This CDR3 is CSVDASYNEQFF. In nucleotides, the CDR3 is TGCAGCGTTGATGCGTCCTACAATGAGCAGTTCTTC.

The chain recombines TRBV15 with TRBJ2-1; the match to TRBD2 covers 8 bases. This CDR3 region has 14 residues. Germline V gene sequence: CDR1 LNHNV, CDR2 YYDKDF (reference sequence). J was trimmed by 4 bases and V by 9 bases; bases with no gene match: 8. The CDR3 protein is CATTGTREYNEQFF. Written as DNA, the CDR3 is TGTGCCACTACCGGGACTAGAGAATACAATGAGCAGTTCTTC.

V and J are TRBV7-3 and TRBJ1-6; D unresolved. This CDR3 is built from 16 residues. Germline V gene lookup returns CDR1 SGHTA and CDR2 FQGTGA. Deletions cut 2 bases from V and 10 bases from J, with 18 bases between. The CDR3 DNA is TGTGCCAGCAGCTTACAAGGACGTTCCTTAGGGTCACCCCTCCACTTT. The encoded protein is CASSLQGRSLGSPLHF.

The rearrangement links TRBV7-9 to TRBJ1-1; D gene ambiguous. Trimming left V 3 bases short and J 4 bases short, with 12 bases between. Germline V gene lookup returns CDR1 SEHNR and CDR2 FQNEAQ (reference sequence). The CDR3 is 14 residues long. CDR3 nucleotide sequence: TGTGCCAGCAGCTTTTCTGCGGGCACCACTGAAGCTTTCTTT. It codes for CASSFSAGTTEAFF. Variable domain in full (rest from reference TRBV7-9 and TRBJ1-1): DTGVSQNPRHKITKRGQNVTFRCDPISEHNRLYWYRQTLGQGPEFLTYFQNEAQLEKSRLLSDRFSAERPKGSFSTLEIQRTEQGDSAMYLCASSFSAGTTEAFFGQGTRLTVV.

The chain links TRBV6-6 to TRBJ1-3; the D is unclear. The V gene's germline CDR1 is MNHNY and CDR2 SVGAGI (reference sequence). V lost 6 bases, J lost 2 bases, and 17 bases lay in between. The CDR3 is 16 residues long. The CDR3 here is CASSTDRSPAGNTIYF. The CDR3, as DNA: TGTGCCAGCAGCACCGATCGTTCGCCGGCTGGAAACACCATATATTTT.

This rearrangement joins TRBV27 to TRBJ1-2; a weak D match, TRBD1 (6 bases). Per germline, CDR1 MNHEY and CDR2 SMNVEV (reference sequence). Between the trimmed V and J ends, which lost 7 bases and 5 bases, there was a span of 14 bases. The CDR3 is 13 amino acids. CDR3 sequence reads: CASKRGVGYGYTF. As DNA, the CDR3 is TGTGCCAGCAAAAGGGGGGTAGGGTATGGCTACACCTTC.

The chain employs TRBV5-1 and TRBJ2-1, with D maybe TRBD2 (6 bases). The germline V gene has CDR1 SGHRS and CDR2 YFSETQ. V was clipped by 0 bases and J by 5 bases, with 12 bases between them. This CDR3 region has 15 residues. The CDR3 sequence is CASSLGGGDHNEQFF. DNA for the CDR3: TGCGCCAGCAGCTTGGGAGGCGGGGACCACAATGAGCAGTTCTTC.

The gene calls are TRBV2 and TRBJ2-2; a weak D match, TRBD2 (6 bases). The V gene lost 2 bases and the J gene lost 4 bases, with 14 bases spanning the gap. The CDR3 is made up of 16 amino acids. Germline CDR1 SNHLY, CDR2 FYNNEI. CDR3 coding DNA: TGTGCCAGCAGTGAAACCCGACTAGGTGGCACCGGGGAGCTGTTTTTT. Translation gives CASSETRLGGTGELFF.

The sample holds a few counts of this clone. This chain connects TRBV7-8 to TRBJ2-7, with no clear D. From germline, CDR1 is SGHVS and CDR2 FQNEAQ. This CDR3 has 12 residues. V was cut by 10 bases and J by 5 bases, with 15 bases left in between. CDR3 DNA sequence: TGTGCCACCCATGGGCCTCACCACGAGCAGTACTTC. It codes for CATHGPHHEQYF. Supplemented by reference TRBV7-8 and TRBJ2-7, the full variable domain reads GAGVSQSPRYKVAKRGQDVALRCDPISGHVSLFWYQQALGQGPEFLTYFQNEAQLDKSGLPSDRFFAERPEGSVSTLKIQRTQQEDSAVYLCATHGPHHEQYFGPGTRLTVT.

The chain carries TRBV7-2 and TRBJ1-6; D gene uncertain. Trimming cost V 7 bases and J 6 bases, with 10 bases left between them. Germline V lookup: CDR1 SGHTA, CDR2 FQGNSA. CDR3 length: 13 residues. CDR3 nucleotides: TGTGCCAGCATTCCGGGTCCTAATTCACCCCTCCACTTT. This codes for CASIPGPNSPLHF.

V and J are TRBV7-9 and TRBJ2-5; 8 bases agree with TRBD1. The CDR3 runs to 14 residues. V dropped 4 bases and J dropped 4; count of bases not matched to a gene: 5. Germline CDR1 SEHNR, CDR2 FQNEAQ (reference sequence). The CDR3 DNA sequence: TGTGCCAGCAGCTCCGGCGGGACAGGAGAGACCCAGTACTTC. This codes for CASSSGGTGETQYF.

CDR3 sequence (DNA): TGTGCCAGCAGTTTAGGGCAGAGGAACACTGAAGCTTTCTTT. It specifies CASSLGQRNTEAFF. This sequence joins TRBV28 and TRBJ1-1; D remains unclear. This CDR3 spans 14 amino acids. The germline CDR1 and CDR2 sequences are MDHEN and SYDVKM. With 2 bases removed from V and 1 base from J, the gap between germline ends came to 8 bases.

The chain carries TRBV7-3 and TRBJ2-7; maybe TRBD2 (6 bases). Germline V gene data show CDR1 as SGHTA and CDR2 as FQGTGA. The ends were cut back, 1 base at V and 5 bases at J, with 15 bases in the middle. CDR3 length: 15 residues. CDR3 in amino acids: CASSLIPGGTHEQYF. CDR3 nucleotides: TGTGCCAGCAGCTTAATTCCTGGAGGGACCCACGAGCAGTACTTC.